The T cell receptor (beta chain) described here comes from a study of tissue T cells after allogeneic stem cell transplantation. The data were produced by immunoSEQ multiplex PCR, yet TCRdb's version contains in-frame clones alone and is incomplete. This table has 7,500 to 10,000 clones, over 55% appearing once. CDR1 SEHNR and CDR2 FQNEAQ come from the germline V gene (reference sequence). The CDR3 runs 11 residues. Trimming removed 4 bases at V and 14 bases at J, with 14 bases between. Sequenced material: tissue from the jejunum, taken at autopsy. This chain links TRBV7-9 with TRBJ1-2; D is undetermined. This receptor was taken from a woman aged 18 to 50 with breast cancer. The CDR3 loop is CASSSYLGRTF. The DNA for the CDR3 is TGTGCCAGCAGCTCTTACTTGGGTCGGACCTTC.